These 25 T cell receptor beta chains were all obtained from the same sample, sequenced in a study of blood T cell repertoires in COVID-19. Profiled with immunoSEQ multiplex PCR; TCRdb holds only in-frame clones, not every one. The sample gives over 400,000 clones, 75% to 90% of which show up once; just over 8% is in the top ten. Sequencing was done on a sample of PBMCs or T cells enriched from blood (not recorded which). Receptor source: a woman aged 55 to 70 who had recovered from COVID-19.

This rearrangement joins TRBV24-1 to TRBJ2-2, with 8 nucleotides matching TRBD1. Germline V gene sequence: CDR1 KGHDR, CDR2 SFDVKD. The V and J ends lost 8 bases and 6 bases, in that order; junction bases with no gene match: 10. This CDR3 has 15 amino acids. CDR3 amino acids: CATKPPGTGAGELFF. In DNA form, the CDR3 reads TGTGCCACCAAGCCCCCTGGGACAGGCGCCGGGGAGCTGTTTTTT.

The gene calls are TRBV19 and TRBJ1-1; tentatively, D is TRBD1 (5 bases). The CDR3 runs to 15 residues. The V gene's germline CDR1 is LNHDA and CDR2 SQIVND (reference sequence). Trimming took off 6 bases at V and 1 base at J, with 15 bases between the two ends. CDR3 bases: TGTGCCAGTAGAGGGAAACAGGCTTGGAACACTGAAGCTTTCTTT. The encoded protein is CASRGKQAWNTEAFF. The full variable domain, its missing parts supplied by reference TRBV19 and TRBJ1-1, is DGGITQSPKYLFRKEGQNVTLSCEQNLNHDAMYWYRQDPGQGLRLIYYSQIVNDFQKGDIAEGYSVSREKKESFPLTVTSAQKNPTAFYLCASRGKQAWNTEAFFGQGTRLTVV.

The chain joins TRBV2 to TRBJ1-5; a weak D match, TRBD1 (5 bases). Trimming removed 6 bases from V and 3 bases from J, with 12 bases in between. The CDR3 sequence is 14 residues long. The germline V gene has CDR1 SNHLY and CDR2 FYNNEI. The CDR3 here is CASREGLINQPQHF. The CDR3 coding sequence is TGTGCCAGCAGGGAGGGACTGATCAATCAGCCCCAGCATTTT.

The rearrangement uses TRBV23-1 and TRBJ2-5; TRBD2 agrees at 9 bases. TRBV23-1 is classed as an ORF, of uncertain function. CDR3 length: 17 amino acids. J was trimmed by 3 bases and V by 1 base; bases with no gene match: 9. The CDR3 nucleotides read TGCGCCAGCAGTCAATTAACCGTGGCGGGAGGGGAAGAGACCCAGTACTTC. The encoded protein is CASSQLTVAGGEETQYF.

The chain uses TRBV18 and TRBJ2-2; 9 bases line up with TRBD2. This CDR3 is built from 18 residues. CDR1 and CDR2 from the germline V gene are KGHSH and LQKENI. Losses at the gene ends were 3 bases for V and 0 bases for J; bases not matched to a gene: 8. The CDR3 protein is CASSPKEAGGSNTGELFF. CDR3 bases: TGTGCCAGCTCACCGAAAGAAGCGGGGGGATCGAACACCGGGGAGCTGTTTTTT.

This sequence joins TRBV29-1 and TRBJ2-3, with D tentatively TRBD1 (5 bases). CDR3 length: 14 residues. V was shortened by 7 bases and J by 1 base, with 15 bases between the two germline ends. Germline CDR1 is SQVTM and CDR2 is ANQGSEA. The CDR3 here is CSAIGRAGTDTQYF. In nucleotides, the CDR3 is TGCAGCGCCATCGGCAGGGCGGGCACAGATACGCAGTATTTT.

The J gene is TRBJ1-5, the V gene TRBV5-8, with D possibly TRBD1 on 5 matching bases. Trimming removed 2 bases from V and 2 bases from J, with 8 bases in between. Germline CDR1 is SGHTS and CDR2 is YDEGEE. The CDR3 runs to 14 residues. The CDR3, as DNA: TGTGCCAGCAGCTTCGTGACAGGCAATCAGCCCCAGCATTTT. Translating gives CASSFVTGNQPQHF. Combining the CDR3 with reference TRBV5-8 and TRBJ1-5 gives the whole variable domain EAGVTQSPTHLIKTRGQQATLRCSPISGHTSVYWYQQALGLGLQFLLWYDEGEERNRGNFPPRFSGRQFPNYSSELNVNALELEDSALYLCASSFVTGNQPQHFGDGTRLSIL.

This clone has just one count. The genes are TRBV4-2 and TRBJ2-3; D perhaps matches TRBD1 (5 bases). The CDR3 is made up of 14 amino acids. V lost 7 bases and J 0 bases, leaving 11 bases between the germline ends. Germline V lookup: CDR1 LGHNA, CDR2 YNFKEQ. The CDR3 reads CASMSGSSTDTQYF. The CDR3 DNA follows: TGTGCCAGCATGTCAGGGTCTAGCACAGATACGCAGTATTTT.

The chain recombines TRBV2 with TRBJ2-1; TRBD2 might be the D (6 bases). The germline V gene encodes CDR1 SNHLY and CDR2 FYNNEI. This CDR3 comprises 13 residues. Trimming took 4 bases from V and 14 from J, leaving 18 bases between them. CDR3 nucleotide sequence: TGTGCCAGCAGTGTGGGGGACTCCTTCTCCGAGTTCTTC. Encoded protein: CASSVGDSFSEFF.

CDR3 sequence (DNA): TGTGCCAGCTCACCTTTCCCGGGGGATAGCAATCAGCCCCAGCATTTT. Amino acid sequence: CASSPFPGDSNQPQHF. V usage is TRBV18 and J usage is TRBJ1-5, with D tentatively TRBD1 (5 bases). This CDR3 contains 16 residues. Germline-derived CDR1 and CDR2 are KGHSH and LQKENI. Trimming took 3 bases from V and 0 from J, leaving 12 bases between them.

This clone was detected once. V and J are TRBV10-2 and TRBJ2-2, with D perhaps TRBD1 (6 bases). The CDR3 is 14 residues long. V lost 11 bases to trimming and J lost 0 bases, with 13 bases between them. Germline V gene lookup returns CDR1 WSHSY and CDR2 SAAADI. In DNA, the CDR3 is TGCGCCGGACGACAGGAGGCGAACACCGGGGAGCTGTTTTTT. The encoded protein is CAGRQEANTGELFF.

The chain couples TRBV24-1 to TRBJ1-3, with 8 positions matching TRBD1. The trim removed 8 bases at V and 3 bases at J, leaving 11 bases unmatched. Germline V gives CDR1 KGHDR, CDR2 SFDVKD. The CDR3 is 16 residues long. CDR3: CATNPQGGFGGNTIYF. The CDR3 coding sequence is TGTGCCACCAACCCACAGGGGGGCTTCGGTGGAAACACCATATATTTT.

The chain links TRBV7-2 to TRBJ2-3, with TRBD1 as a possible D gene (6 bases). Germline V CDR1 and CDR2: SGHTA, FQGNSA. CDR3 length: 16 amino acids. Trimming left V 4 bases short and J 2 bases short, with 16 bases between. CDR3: CASSSIPGQFTDTQYF. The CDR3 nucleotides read TGTGCCAGCAGCTCAATCCCAGGACAGTTCACAGATACGCAGTATTTT.

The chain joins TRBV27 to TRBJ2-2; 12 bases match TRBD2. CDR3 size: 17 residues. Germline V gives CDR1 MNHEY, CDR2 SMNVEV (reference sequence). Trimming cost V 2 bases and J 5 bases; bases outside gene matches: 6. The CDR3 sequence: CASSLNGLAGHTGELFF. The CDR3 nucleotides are TGTGCCAGCAGTTTAAATGGACTAGCGGGGCATACCGGGGAGCTGTTTTTT.

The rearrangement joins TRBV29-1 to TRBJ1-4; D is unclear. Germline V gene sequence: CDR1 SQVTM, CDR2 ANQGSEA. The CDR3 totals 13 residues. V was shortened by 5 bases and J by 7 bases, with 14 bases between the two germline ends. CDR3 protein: CSVIPPWSEKLFF. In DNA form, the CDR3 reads TGCAGCGTTATCCCGCCCTGGAGTGAAAAACTGTTTTTT.

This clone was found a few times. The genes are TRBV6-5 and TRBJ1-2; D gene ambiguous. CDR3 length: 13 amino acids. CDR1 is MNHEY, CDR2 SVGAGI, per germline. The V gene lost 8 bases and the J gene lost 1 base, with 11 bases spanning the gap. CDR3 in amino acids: CASGMPGNYGYTF. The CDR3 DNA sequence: TGTGCCAGCGGTATGCCCGGTAACTATGGCTACACCTTC.

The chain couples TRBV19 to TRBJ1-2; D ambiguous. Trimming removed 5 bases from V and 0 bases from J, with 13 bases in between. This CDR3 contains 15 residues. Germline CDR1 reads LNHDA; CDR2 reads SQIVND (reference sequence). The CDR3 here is CASSLSRPPNYGYTF. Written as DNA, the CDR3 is TGTGCCAGTAGTCTTTCGAGGCCACCTAACTATGGCTACACCTTC.

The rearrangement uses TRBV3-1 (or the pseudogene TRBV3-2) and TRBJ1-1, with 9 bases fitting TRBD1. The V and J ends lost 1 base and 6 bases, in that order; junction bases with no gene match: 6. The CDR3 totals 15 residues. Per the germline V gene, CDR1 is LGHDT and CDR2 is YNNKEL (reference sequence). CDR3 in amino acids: CASSQGGQGLAEAFF. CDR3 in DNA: TGTGCCAGCAGCCAAGGAGGACAGGGGCTCGCTGAAGCTTTCTTT.

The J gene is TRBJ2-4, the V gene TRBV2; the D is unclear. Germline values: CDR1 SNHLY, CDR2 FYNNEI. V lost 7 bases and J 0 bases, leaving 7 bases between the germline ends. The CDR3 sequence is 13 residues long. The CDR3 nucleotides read TGTGCCAGCACAGGCGTAGCCAAAAACATTCAGTACTTC. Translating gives CASTGVAKNIQYF.

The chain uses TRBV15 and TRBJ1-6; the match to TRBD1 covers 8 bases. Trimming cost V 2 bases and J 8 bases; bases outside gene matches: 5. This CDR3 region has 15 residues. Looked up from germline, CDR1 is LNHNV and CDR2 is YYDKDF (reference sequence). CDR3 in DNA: TGTGCCACCAGCAGACCCCAGGGGGCATATTCACCCCTCCACTTT. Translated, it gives CATSRPQGAYSPLHF.

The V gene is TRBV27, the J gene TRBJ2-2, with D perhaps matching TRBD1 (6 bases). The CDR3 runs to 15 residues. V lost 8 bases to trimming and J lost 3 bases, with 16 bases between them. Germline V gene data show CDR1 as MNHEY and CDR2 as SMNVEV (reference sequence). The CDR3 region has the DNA TGTGCCAGCCTGTTGGGGGCAGGGGACACCGGGGAGCTGTTTTTT. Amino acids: CASLLGAGDTGELFF.

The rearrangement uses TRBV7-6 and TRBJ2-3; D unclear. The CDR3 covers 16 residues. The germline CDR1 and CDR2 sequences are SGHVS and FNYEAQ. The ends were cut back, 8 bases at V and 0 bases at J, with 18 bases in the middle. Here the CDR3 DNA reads TGTGCCAGCCGGTTGTATTCTATACTTAGCACAGATACGCAGTATTTT. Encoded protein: CASRLYSILSTDTQYF.

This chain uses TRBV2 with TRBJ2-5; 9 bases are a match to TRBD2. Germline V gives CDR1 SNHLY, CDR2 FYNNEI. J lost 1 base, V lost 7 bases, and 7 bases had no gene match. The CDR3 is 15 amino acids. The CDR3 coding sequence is TGTGCCAGCAAGTATGGCGGGGGGGCCCAAGAGACCCAGTACTTC. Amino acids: CASKYGGGAQETQYF.

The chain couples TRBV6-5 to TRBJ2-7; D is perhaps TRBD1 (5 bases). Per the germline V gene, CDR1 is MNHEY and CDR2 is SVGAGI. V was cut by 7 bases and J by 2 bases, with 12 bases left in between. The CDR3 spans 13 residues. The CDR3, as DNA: TGTGCCAGCACCCCCGACAGAGCCTACGAGCAGTACTTC. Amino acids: CASTPDRAYEQYF.

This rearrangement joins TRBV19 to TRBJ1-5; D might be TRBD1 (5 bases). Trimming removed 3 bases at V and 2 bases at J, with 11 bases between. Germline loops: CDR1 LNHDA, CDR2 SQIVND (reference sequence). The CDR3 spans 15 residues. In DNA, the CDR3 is TGTGCCAGTAGTATGGGATGGGGGGGCAATCAGCCCCAGCATTTT. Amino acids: CASSMGWGGNQPQHF.